The clone carrying this T cell receptor beta chain appeared a few times. Its antigen remains unknown. No DNA is shown, since the ends of the CDR3 on it are uncertain; the CDR3 is the one TCRdb lists. The sample comes from a study of blood T cells in healthy people across ages. Overall study findings and caveats: For the donors, CMV status was unknown and possibly confounded expanded clonotype changes. Per million T cells, TCR beta diversity dropped roughly linearly as age increased.

Donors gave roughly 10 milliliters of peripheral blood apiece. The second PCR ran 7 to 11 cycles with a sample-barcoded 5' primer and J-beta primers. Samples each returned at least 2.5 million CDR3-containing paired-end reads. Via MiXCR, TCRdb re-called the 5' RACE reads, giving one row per CDR3 protein. The repertoire consists of roughly 2 million distinct CDR3 sequences, with around 50% occurring once and the leading ten covering 2.1%. The sequenced sample was blood. The clonotype originates from a woman aged 40 to 55 in good health.

This chain's CDR3 is CASSSSTGWASYEQYF. The genes are TRBV28 and TRBJ2-7; TRBD1, the table's D call, lacks a check against the DNA. Germline CDR1 reads MDHEN; CDR2 reads SYDVKM. Ends included, the CDR3 has 16 residues.